This TCR beta chain was captured by sequencing in a study of regulatory T cells in long-lasting Graves disease. According to the study, TCR beta libraries were built with iRepertoire HTBI primers and CDR3-region Arm-PCR. TCRdb passed the multiplex PCR reads through MiXCR, listing each CDR3 protein once. Here the sample spans about 290,000 distinct CDR3 sequences, more than 20% being singletons. The V end lost 5 bases, the J end lost 5 bases, and 18 bases lay between the germline ends. Germline V gives CDR1 LNHNV, CDR2 YYDKDF (reference sequence). The CDR3 loop spans 15 amino acids. Time point described: persistent/refractory GD, antithyroid drugs over 5 years with positive TRAb. PBMCs were the source of the RNA used for TCR sequencing. This clonotype was seen a few times.

The chain is built from TRBV15 and TRBJ1-1; D unresolved. Sample: peripheral blood mononuclear cells (PBMCs), taken when the disease was refractory, from a patient treated with antithyroid drugs. The TCR originated in a female donor with Graves disease. Here the CDR3 reads CATSPRRGLETEAFF. CDR3 sequence (DNA): TGTGCCACCAGCCCGCGGCGCGGCTTGGAAACTGAAGCTTTCTTT.